This entry features one T cell receptor (beta chain) sequence. Its antigen remains unidentified. Qualities for individual bases were not recorded, and no much larger clone is one base off. The source of the sample is a study of cytomegalovirus exposure and HLA in healthy donors (dated by TCRdb to about 2017). Study-wide context: An earlier analysis of roughly 630 of the donors reported approximately 290 Gb of sequence data and approximately 110 million unique TCR beta sequences from about 200 million T cells. Roughly 5 DR-DQ haplotypes were handled as single units for association and clustering, since linkage in the cohort was strong. The genetic ancestry cluster associated with self-reported Caucasian donors included over 65% of the 300 to 400 genotyped donors. Donor age, sex, ethnicity and CMV serostatus were compiled alongside the repertoire data. The aim of the study was to test whether cataloging public T cell receptors could identify signatures of past pathogen exposure. Rather than using new phenotypic data, the later analysis identified candidate immune exposures from TCR beta sequences and from how often those sequences occurred across donors. The T cell repertoires of around 670 subjects were profiled by immunosequencing and related to cytomegalovirus serostatus. In a later analysis, previously published TCR beta repertoires from 666 donors were re-analyzed and high-resolution HLA genotyping was added so that TCR occurrence patterns could be studied. HLA typing included class I and class II loci at four-digit resolution. About 280 gigabases of sequencing data and around 85 million unique TCR sequences made up an early release that covered approximately 650 HLA-typed donors. Among 398 genotyped donors of the cohort, an average of around 240,000 unique TCR beta nucleotide sequences were sequenced per donor, about a sixth of them non-productive. A later genetic analysis used genome-wide SNP genotypes for about three fifths of the 666 donors, treating that subset as a discovery cohort. Besides the first cohort of 550 to 750 subjects, a separate validation cohort made up of 90 to 150 different subjects was used. High-throughput TCR immunosequencing, statistical association of individual TCRs with disease status, and machine learning were combined to predict cytomegalovirus infection status. An earlier analysis of approximately 640 of the donors applied high-throughput TCR beta sequencing to assess whether each TCR beta V gene segment acted as functional or pseudogenic. All discovery cohort repertoires had been generated on a single sequencing platform. The number of typed donors differed by locus: about 620-630 for A, B, C, DRB1 and DQB1; roughly 510 for DQA1; approximately 600 for DPA1; and about 470 for DPB1. General findings and caveats noted by the study authors: A later analysis found that most CMV-associated TCR beta chains appeared HLA-restricted, with HLA associations seemingly driven largely by CMV exposure. Linkage disequilibrium might explain the correlated functional status among segregating V segments, but an unknown experimental factor could not be excluded. Because HLA typing was missing for some donors at each locus, association tests included only the typed subset. The classifier was reported to diagnose cytomegalovirus status with high specificity and sensitivity in both the original and validation cohorts. In vitro tests confirmed that a few of the cytomegalovirus-associated TCR beta chains recognize cytomegalovirus antigens. A later genetic analysis associated a missense DCLRE1C variant with V-gene and J-gene trimming of TCR beta chains, and an independent cohort replicated the association. Sequencing depth was assumed to be roughly uniform across donors in the presence/absence analyses, though that assumption may not hold. A later analysis found that TCR association rates varied across HLA loci, with DRB1 alleles showing the most associated TCRs and HLA-C alleles the fewest. Broadly in line with IMGT annotations, most TCR beta V segments showed up in productive rearrangements about 87% or about 30% of the time in an earlier analysis of several hundred of the donors. In a later analysis, HLA-associated TCR beta chains showed more clonal expansion and lower generation probabilities than non-associated chains that were equally common. According to the authors, the approach could potentially be generalized to other disease states and immunological phenotypes. A further reported finding was that TCR beta sequences accurately predicted the HLA-A and HLA-B alleles for most subjects in the first cohort. The earlier analysis of a few hundred of the donors excluded approximately 17 rarely observed V segments, including chromosome 9 orphons, because counts were too low. The sequencing pipeline was judged likely to have produced a cluster of highly shared sequence variants as a technical artifact. Most TCR sequences were seen in very few donors, while some public TCRs were found in many individuals. In the study, around 150 TCR beta chains were listed as associated with cytomegalovirus. In a later analysis, several top co-occurrence clusters were reported to appear linked to parvovirus B19, influenza, CMV and Epstein-Barr virus. CMV serostatus was the only immune exposure information available for the cohort. In a later analysis, 15,000 to 20,000 TCR beta sequences were associated with specific HLA alleles at a false discovery rate of 0.05. When HLA alleles, especially DR and DQ, strongly co-occurred, TCR associations were difficult to assign to individual alleles. Compared with the 666-donor mean, donors in an Asian-associated ancestry cluster had fewer N-insertions in productive TCRs, according to a later genetic analysis. Only TCR beta chains were sequenced in this cohort, and the absence of alpha or paired-chain data limited detectable features. Some IMGT-functional V segments, including TRBV6-2 and TRBV6-3, could not be distinguished by the 87-base-pair reads and were therefore excluded.

The library was built by means of the immunoSEQ multiplex PCR assay. The multiplex PCR relied on a mix of 60 forward primers for TCR Vbeta segments and 13 reverse primers for TCR Jbeta segments. The CDR3 region of rearranged TCR beta genes was amplified from genomic DNA with a multiplex PCR assay. Amplified TCR beta libraries were sequenced as 87-base-pair reads on the Illumina HiSeq System. The authors' pipeline ran thus. A later analysis tallied roughly 78 million unique TCR beta chains across the 660 or so repertoires, and around 10 million of those chains were shared by two or more donors. Raw reads were error-corrected and collapsed into unique sequences by a nearest-neighbor algorithm in which closely related sequences were merged to remove PCR and sequencing errors. CDR3 sequences were aligned to IMGT reference sequences to assign V, D and J gene segments. For a sequence to be retained, at least a six-nucleotide match to both a V gene segment and a J gene segment was required. Rearrangements were called productive when the CDR3 lacked stop codons and stayed in frame with V and J; all others were non-productive. Following IMGT convention, CDR3 was defined as the stretch from the second conserved V-encoded cysteine up to the conserved J-encoded phenylalanine. Sequences without an unambiguous match to a single V gene segment were excluded from the earlier analysis of 450 to 750 of the donors. In an earlier analysis of a few hundred of the donors, V segments were called functional above 56.7% productive rearrangements and were called segregating when the between-donor standard deviation exceeded 5%. A statistical classification framework was built for diagnosing cytomegalovirus status from the catalog of TCR beta chain sequences. A later analysis assigned V and J genes by comparing TCR nucleotide sequences with IMGT/GENE-DB human TR gene sequences. Using the TCRdist pipeline, a later analysis assigned CDR3 sequences along with most-parsimonious VDJ recombination scenarios. In a later analysis, every TCR beta chain was defined by the combination of its CDR3 amino acid sequence and its V-gene family, and reads without a unique V-gene family were dropped. To address suspected cross-contamination and a sequencing artifact, a later analysis removed under 600 highly shared, low-generation-probability nucleotide sequences. In a later analysis, a clonal expansion index for each public chain was calculated from normalized within-repertoire ranks of inferred template counts. In a later analysis, generation probabilities were computed using a VDJ recombination model fitted to out-of-frame rearrangements, and the results were checked against IGoR. In a later analysis, hypergeometric tests were used to score TCR-TCR, TCR-HLA and TCR-CMV co-occurrence, with a repertoire-size bias correction applied to TCR pairs. False discovery rates were estimated in a later analysis by permuting HLA or CMV assignments 20 times. A later analysis grouped co-occurring TCRs with DBSCAN, adding TCRdist sequence similarity when clustering within HLA-allele-positive subsets. For co-occurrence clustering, repertoires with fewer than 30,000 or more than 120,000 public chains were excluded, along with roughly 5 repertoires with anomalous nucleotide sharing. The source is immuneACCESS, and TCRdb retained only in-frame sequences with V and J called. Part of the clones is not carried over; for the studies checked, unresolved V genes explain less than half of this, and the remainder is unexplained. V and J calls and clone size follow that table, whereas D and trimming were derived from the DNA. This sample is represented by 160,000 or so clones; 84% of them were singletons. Under 1.1% of the sample rests with the top ten.

The cohort consisted of 666 healthy bone marrow donors. At the time of sampling, every cohort member was nominally healthy, though immune exposures that went unrecorded were likely present. The donor was CMV seronegative and was included in the group of a few hundred seronegative cohort members. Each donor provided a peripheral blood sample, and peripheral blood mononuclear cells were used for TCR beta sequencing. Genomic DNA extraction from the blood cell samples was performed with the Qiagen DNeasy Blood Extraction Kit. Germline trimming: 4 bases from V, 8 bases from J; junction bases outside gene matches: 13. Per the germline V gene (reference sequence), MNHEY is the CDR1 and SMNVEV is the CDR2. The CDR3 starts with the cysteine, ends with the phenylalanine, and has 16 residues. Just CDR3 DNA is preserved here, 48 bases in frame from base 1.

Sequencing was performed on PBMCs. The source of this sequence is a man aged 30 to 39 in good health and CMV-seronegative. This sequence uses TRBV27 and TRBJ1-4; the central 7 bases match TRBD1. The sequenced DNA: TGTGCCAGCAGTTCACTCCCGACAGGGTTGGAGGAAAAACTGTTTTTT. Its protein is CASSSLPTGLEEKLFF. The variable domain in full, with residues beyond the CDR3 obtained from the reference TRBV27 and TRBJ1-4 genes, is EAQVTQNPRYLITVTGKKLTVTCSQNMNHEYMSWYRQDPGLGLRQIYYSMNVEVTDKGDVPEGYKVSRKEKRNFPLILESPSPNQTSLYFCASSSLPTGLEEKLFFGSGTQLSVL.